Listed below are T cell receptor beta chains from one sample, sequenced in a study of early T cells in non-severe SARS-CoV-2 infection. TCRdb reprocessed the 5' RACE reads via MiXCR and lists one record per CDR3 protein. The table records tens of thousands of distinct CDR3 sequences, under 7% of them present only once. The sequencing input was whole blood. The receptors stem from an adult who was a healthcare worker with PCR-confirmed SARS-CoV-2 infection or an uninfected control (not recorded which). Both conserved end residues are part of each CDR3. A D gene is named only where the DNA matches it firmly. The size of a clone is reported for some rows only, either as once, few or many, or as a class for expanded clones.

j_call clone_size d_call v_call cdr3_aa cdr3_nt
TRBJ1-1 many TRBD1 TRBV30 CAWSAQGGTEAFF TGTGCCTGGAGTGCACAGGGGGGCACTGAAGCTTTCTTT
TRBJ2-7 few TRBD1 TRBV19 CATGQGGHYEQYF TGTGCCACGGGACAGGGGGGCCACTACGAGCAGTACTTC
TRBJ2-1 few TRBD2 TRBV5-1 CASSLTSGRSHNEQFF TGCGCCAGCAGCTTAACTAGCGGGAGGTCACACAATGAGCAGTTCTTC
TRBJ2-7 few TRBD2 TRBV6-5 CASSLTGGGDEQYF TGTGCCAGCAGTCTCACGGGGGGAGGAGACGAGCAGTACTTC
TRBJ2-5 NA TRBD2 TRBV5-4 CASSPSTSGIQETQYF TGTGCCAGCAGCCCATCGACTAGCGGGATTCAAGAGACCCAGTACTTC
TRBJ2-7 NA NA TRBV20-1 CSAKPPGGRNEQYF TGCAGTGCTAAGCCCCCCGGCGGGCGGAACGAGCAGTACTTC
TRBJ1-5 many NA TRBV4-1 CASSQDEGIQPQHF TGCGCCAGCAGCCAAGATGAGGGGATCCAGCCCCAGCATTTT
TRBJ1-4 NA NA TRBV5-1 CASSIPLGTPNEKLFF TGCGCCAGCAGCATACCGCTTGGGACACCTAATGAAAAACTGTTTTTT
TRBJ2-3 few TRBD2 TRBV20-1 CSATGLGGTDTQYF TGCAGTGCTACCGGACTAGGTGGCACAGATACGCAGTATTTT
TRBJ2-1 few TRBD2 TRBV4-1 CASSQVSQLAGRNEQFF TGCGCCAGCAGCCAAGTATCCCAGCTAGCGGGAAGAAATGAGCAGTTCTTC
TRBJ1-2 NA TRBD1 TRBV11-2 CASSFPRTGGNYGYTF TGTGCCAGCAGCTTTCCCCGGACAGGGGGCAACTATGGCTACACCTTC
TRBJ2-7 NA NA TRBV10-3 CAISESLEQYF TGTGCCATCAGTGAGTCGCTCGAGCAGTACTTC
TRBJ1-1 NA NA TRBV6-1 CASSGRGSTEAFF TGTGCCAGCAGTGGCCGGGGGAGCACTGAAGCTTTCTTT
TRBJ2-7 NA TRBD1 TRBV19 CASSFSGQAYEQYF TGTGCCAGTAGTTTCAGTGGACAGGCTTACGAGCAGTACTTC
TRBJ2-1 NA NA TRBV10-3 CAISEATGANEQFF TGTGCCATCAGTGAGGCCACAGGCGCCAATGAGCAGTTCTTC
TRBJ2-2 many TRBD2 TRBV6-2/TRBV6-3 CASSSSGTSRISGELFF TGTGCCAGCAGCTCTTCCGGGACTAGCAGAATTTCCGGGGAGCTGTTTTTT
TRBJ2-1 NA TRBD2 TRBV23-1 CASSQLAGGHEQFF TGCGCCAGCAGTCAATTAGCGGGAGGGCATGAGCAGTTCTTC
TRBJ2-7 few NA TRBV4-3 CASSQNRPAQGLPYEQYF TGCGCCAGCAGCCAAAACCGTCCCGCACAGGGACTCCCCTACGAGCAGTACTTC
TRBJ2-7 many NA TRBV29-1 CSVSITGPYEQYF TGCAGCGTTTCCATTACGGGTCCCTACGAGCAGTACTTC
TRBJ2-3 few NA TRBV28 CASSFHGSFTDTQYF TGTGCCAGCAGTTTTCATGGCAGCTTCACAGATACGCAGTATTTT
TRBJ2-3 NA NA TRBV7-6 CASSLPSGTSTDTQYF TGTGCCAGCAGCTTACCCTCCGGGACTAGCACAGATACGCAGTATTTT
TRBJ2-7 many TRBD1 TRBV29-1 CSVGDSTFSYEQYF TGCAGCGTGGGGGACAGCACCTTCTCCTACGAGCAGTACTTC
TRBJ1-2 many NA TRBV4-2 CASSQGEEANYGYTF TGTGCCAGCAGCCAAGGGGAAGAGGCTAACTATGGCTACACCTTC
TRBJ2-3 few NA TRBV20-1 CSALRDTTDTQYF TGCAGTGCTCTCCGGGACACTACAGATACGCAGTATTTT
TRBJ1-2 NA NA TRBV5-6 CASSLEGRGLSYGYTF TGTGCCAGCAGCTTGGAGGGCAGGGGTCTTAGTTATGGCTACACCTTC
TRBJ2-7 NA TRBD2 TRBV11-2 CASSLAGGSYEQYF TGTGCCAGCAGCTTAGCGGGAGGCTCCTACGAGCAGTACTTC
TRBJ1-1 many NA TRBV3-1 CASRRERNTEAFF TGTGCCAGCAGAAGGGAGCGGAACACTGAAGCTTTCTTT
TRBJ1-1 many NA TRBV7-9 CASSLEGRSAEAFF TGTGCCAGCAGCTTAGAGGGACGATCGGCTGAAGCTTTCTTT
TRBJ2-1 few NA TRBV7-2 CASSLVRNEQFF TGTGCCAGCAGCTTAGTACGGAATGAGCAGTTCTTC
TRBJ2-7 NA NA TRBV11-2 CASSPGTAYGSYEQYF TGTGCCAGCAGCCCAGGGACTGCCTATGGATCCTACGAGCAGTACTTC
TRBJ2-5 few NA TRBV9 CASSEGGERETQYF TGTGCCAGCAGCGAGGGAGGAGAAAGAGAGACCCAGTACTTC
TRBJ2-1 many TRBD2 TRBV20-1 CSETAGGPEGNEQFF TGCAGTGAAACAGCGGGAGGGCCAGAGGGCAATGAGCAGTTCTTC
TRBJ2-7 many NA TRBV5-5 CASSWEFGSPYEQYF TGTGCCAGCAGCTGGGAGTTCGGGTCTCCATACGAGCAGTACTTC
TRBJ1-5 medium-sized NA TRBV11-2 CASSLFGGASQPQHF TGTGCCAGCAGCTTATTTGGGGGTGCTAGCCAGCCCCAGCATTTT
TRBJ2-1 many TRBD1 TRBV7-2 CASSSRQGWHEQFF TGTGCCAGCAGCTCCCGACAGGGCTGGCACGAGCAGTTCTTC
TRBJ2-1 many NA TRBV24-1 CATSDPPGVSNNEQFF TGTGCCACCAGTGACCCACCCGGGGTCTCTAACAATGAGCAGTTCTTC